The 16 T cell receptor beta chains below all came from one sample that was sequenced in a study of T cells in localized non-small cell lung cancer. Produced via immunoSEQ multiplex PCR; TCRdb's table is partial and in-frame only. The sample contains 40,000 or so clones, approximately 80% of which appear only once. This sample comprised peripheral blood mononuclear cells, obtained before any cancer treatment. The source is a male donor aged 60 or over with stage II lung adenocarcinoma.

This chain uses TRBV5-1 with TRBJ1-1; no reliable D call. From germline, CDR1 is SGHRS and CDR2 YFSETQ. The CDR3 runs to 14 residues. V was clipped by 2 bases and J by 1 base, with 9 bases between them. This chain's CDR3 is CASSFDAGNTEAFF. Written as DNA, the CDR3 is TGCGCCAGCAGCTTTGATGCGGGGAACACTGAAGCTTTCTTT.

This clone has only one observation. The gene calls are TRBV6-4 and TRBJ1-1; D not resolved. The CDR3 consists of 16 residues. The V end lost 0 bases, the J end lost 1 base, and 12 bases lay between the germline ends. Germline V gives CDR1 MRHNA, CDR2 SNTAGT. The CDR3 region is CASSDSPTLRNTEAFF. CDR3 DNA sequence: TGTGCCAGCAGTGACTCGCCAACACTTAGGAACACTGAAGCTTTCTTT.

This clone is a singleton in its sample. The CDR3 DNA is TGTGCCAGCAGTGCTGCTAGCGGGAGTCACCATGAGCAGTTCTTC. This encodes CASSAASGSHHEQFF. The rearrangement links TRBV6-5 to TRBJ2-1, with 10 bases matching TRBD2. Germline loops: CDR1 MNHEY, CDR2 SVGAGI. The junction had 9 bases not matched to a gene; V was cut back by 5 bases and J by 8 bases. The CDR3 sequence is 15 residues long.

The chain recombines TRBV27 with TRBJ1-1, with D hard to call. Germline loops: CDR1 MNHEY, CDR2 SMNVEV (reference sequence). V was pared by 2 bases and J by 0 bases, with 10 bases between. The CDR3 sequence is 15 residues long. CDR3 in amino acids: CASSLVGTMNTEAFF. The CDR3 DNA is TGTGCCAGCAGTTTAGTTGGTACAATGAACACTGAAGCTTTCTTT.

V gene TRBV4-3 combines with J gene TRBJ2-7; possibly TRBD2 for D (6 bases). This CDR3 has 15 amino acids. Germline V gene lookup returns CDR1 LGHNA and CDR2 YSLEER. V was pared by 1 base and J by 2 bases, with 12 bases between. The CDR3 sequence is CASSQAWGGPYEQYF. The CDR3 DNA reads TGCGCCAGCAGCCAAGCATGGGGAGGCCCCTACGAGCAGTACTTC.

The genes are TRBV19 and TRBJ2-3; D is undetermined. Germline CDR1 LNHDA, CDR2 SQIVND (reference sequence). The CDR3 loop spans 15 amino acids. The V end was cut by 4 bases, the J end by 1 base, with 12 bases between. The CDR3 loop is CASSRAYVGTDTQYF. The CDR3 region has the DNA TGTGCCAGTAGTAGGGCCTATGTGGGCACAGATACGCAGTATTTT.

The chain combines TRBV10-3 with TRBJ2-3, with TRBD2 as a possible D gene (5 bases). CDR3 length: 13 residues. Germline V gene lookup returns CDR1 ENHRY and CDR2 SYGVKD. The V end was cut by 7 bases, the J end by 2 bases, with 10 bases between. The CDR3 nucleotides are TGTGCCATCAAGGAGGCTAACACAGATACGCAGTATTTT. It encodes CAIKEANTDTQYF.

This rearrangement joins TRBV7-5 to TRBJ2-1; whether TRBD2, the table's D call, matches the DNA was not checked. TRBV7-5 is a pseudogene locus. CDR3 length: 13 amino acids. The CDR3 DNA reads TGTGCCAGCAGCCCTAAGGTTGGGGGGGAGCAGTTCTTC. Translated: CASSPKVGGEQFF.

The chain uses TRBV10-3 and TRBJ2-2; maybe TRBD2 (7 bases). V lost 7 bases, J lost 7 bases, and 16 bases lay in between. Germline V CDR1 and CDR2: ENHRY, SYGVKD. This CDR3 contains 14 residues. For the CDR3, the DNA is TGTGCCATCACACAGGGAGGGTTGAGCGGGGAGCTGTTTTTT. It translates to CAITQGGLSGELFF.

The rearrangement uses TRBV27 and TRBJ2-3, with 7 bases fitting TRBD2. The CDR3 covers 15 residues. V gave up 6 bases and J gave up 2 bases; unmatched junction bases: 8. Germline V gene data show CDR1 as MNHEY and CDR2 as SMNVEV (reference sequence). The CDR3 spells CASSRSGLTTDTQYF. The CDR3 nucleotides read TGTGCCAGCAGCCGTAGCGGGCTGACCACAGATACGCAGTATTTT.

This chain links TRBV28 with TRBJ1-2, with TRBD1 matching over 10 bases. V gave up 4 bases and J gave up 2 bases; unmatched junction bases: 7. This CDR3 is 16 amino acids long. Per germline, CDR1 MDHEN and CDR2 SYDVKM. CDR3 nucleotide sequence: TGTGCCAGCAGTTCAAGGACAGGGGGTGGAAACTATGGCTACACCTTC. This sequence encodes CASSSRTGGGNYGYTF.

The J gene is TRBJ2-1, the V gene TRBV15; tentatively, D is TRBD1 or TRBD2 (5 bases each). The CDR3 totals 15 residues. V was shortened by 5 bases and J by 5 bases, with 16 bases between the two germline ends. Germline CDR1 is LNHNV and CDR2 is YYDKDF (reference sequence). CDR3 coding DNA: TGTGCCACCAGCGTCTCCGGGGCACCCAACAATGAGCAGTTCTTC. Its translation is CATSVSGAPNNEQFF. Supplemented by reference TRBV15 and TRBJ2-1, the full variable domain reads DAMVIQNPRYQVTQFGKPVTLSCSQTLNHNVMYWYQQKSSQAPKLLFHYYDKDFNNEADTPDNFQSRRPNTSFCFLDIRSPGLGDTAMYLCATSVSGAPNNEQFFGPGTRLTVL.

This CDR3 reads CASSSGQNTGELFF. DNA for the CDR3: TGTGCCAGTAGTAGCGGGCAGAACACCGGGGAGCTGTTTTTT. This chain joins TRBV7-2 and TRBJ2-2; 7 nucleotides agree with TRBD2. The length of the CDR3 is 14 residues. Trimming removed 9 bases from V and 1 base from J; junction bases left unmatched: 5. Germline CDR1 SGHTA, CDR2 FQGNSA. Drawing the rest from reference TRBV7-2 and TRBJ2-2, the complete variable domain is GAGVSQSPSNKVTEKGKDVELRCDPISGHTALYWYRQSLGQGLEFLIYFQGNSAPDKSGLPSDRFSAERTGGSVSTLTIQRTQQEDSAVYLCASSSGQNTGELFFGEGSRLTVL.

This sequence joins TRBV11-2 and TRBJ1-1; tentatively, D is TRBD1 (6 bases). The CDR3 covers 16 residues. CDR1 SGHAT and CDR2 FQNNGV come from the germline V gene. V lost 1 base to trimming and J lost 0 bases, with 12 bases between them. The CDR3 loop reads CASSLGTDRMNTEAFF. In DNA form, the CDR3 reads TGTGCCAGCAGCTTAGGGACAGACAGAATGAACACTGAAGCTTTCTTT.

The V gene is TRBV7-9, the J gene TRBJ1-1, with 8 positions matching TRBD1. CDR1 SEHNR and CDR2 FQNEAQ come from the germline V gene (reference sequence). Losses at the gene ends were 4 bases for V and 1 base for J; bases not matched to a gene: 5. The length of the CDR3 is 15 residues. The CDR3, as DNA: TGTGCCAGCAGCTGGGCAGGGGGCCCGAACACTGAAGCTTTCTTT. Protein sequence: CASSWAGGPNTEAFF.

The chain has TRBV5-1 and TRBJ2-7; 7 bases are a match to TRBD1. This CDR3 is 15 amino acids long. Losses at the gene ends were 4 bases for V and 2 bases for J; bases not matched to a gene: 9. CDR1 is SGHRS and CDR2 is YFSETQ in the germline V gene. The DNA of the CDR3 is TGCGCCAGCAGCGCAACCTTAACAGGGGCCTACGAGCAGTACTTC. This sequence encodes CASSATLTGAYEQYF.